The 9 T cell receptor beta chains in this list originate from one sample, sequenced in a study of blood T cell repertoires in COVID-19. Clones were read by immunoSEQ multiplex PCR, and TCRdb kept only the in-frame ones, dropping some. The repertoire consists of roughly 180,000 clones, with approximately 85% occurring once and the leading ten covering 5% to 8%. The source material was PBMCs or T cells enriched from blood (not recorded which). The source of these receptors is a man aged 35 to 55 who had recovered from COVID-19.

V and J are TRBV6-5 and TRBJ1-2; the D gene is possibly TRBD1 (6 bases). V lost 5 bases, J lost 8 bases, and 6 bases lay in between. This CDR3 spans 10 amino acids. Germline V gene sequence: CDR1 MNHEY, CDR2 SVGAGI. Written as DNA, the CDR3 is TGTGCCAGCAGTCAGGGGGGCTACACCTTC. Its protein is CASSQGGYTF.

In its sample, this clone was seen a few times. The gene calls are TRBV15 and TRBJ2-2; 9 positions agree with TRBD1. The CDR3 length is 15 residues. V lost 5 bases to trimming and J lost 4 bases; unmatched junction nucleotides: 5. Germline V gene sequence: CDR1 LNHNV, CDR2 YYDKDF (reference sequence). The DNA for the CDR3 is TGTGCCACCAGCGAAACGACAGGGGGCACCGGGGAGCTGTTTTTT. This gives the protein CATSETTGGTGELFF.

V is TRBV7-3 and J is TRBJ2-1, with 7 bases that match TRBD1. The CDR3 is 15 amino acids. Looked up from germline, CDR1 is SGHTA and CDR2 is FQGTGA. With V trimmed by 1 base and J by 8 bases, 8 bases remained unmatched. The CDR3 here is CASSLRSRGGDEQFF. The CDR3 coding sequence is TGTGCCAGCAGCTTAAGGAGTAGAGGGGGCGATGAGCAGTTCTTC.

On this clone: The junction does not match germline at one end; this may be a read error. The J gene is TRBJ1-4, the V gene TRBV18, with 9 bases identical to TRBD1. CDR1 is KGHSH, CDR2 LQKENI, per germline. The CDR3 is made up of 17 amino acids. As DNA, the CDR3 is TGTGCCAGCTCCCCACGAAGTATGGGACAGGGCTTTGAAAAACTGTTTTTT. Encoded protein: CASSPRSMGQGFEKLFF. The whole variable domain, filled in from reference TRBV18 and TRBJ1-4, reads NAGVMQNPRHLVRRRGQEARLRCSPMKGHSHVYWYRQLPEEGLKFMVYLQKENIIDESGMPKERFSAEFPKEGPSILRIQQVVRGDSAAYFCASSPRSMGQGFEKLFFGSGTQLSVL.

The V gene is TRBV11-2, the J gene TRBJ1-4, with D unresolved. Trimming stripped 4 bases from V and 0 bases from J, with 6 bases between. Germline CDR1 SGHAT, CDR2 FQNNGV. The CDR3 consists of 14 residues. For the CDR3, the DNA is TGTGCCAGCAGCTATCAGTCAACTAATGAAAAACTGTTTTTT. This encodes CASSYQSTNEKLFF.

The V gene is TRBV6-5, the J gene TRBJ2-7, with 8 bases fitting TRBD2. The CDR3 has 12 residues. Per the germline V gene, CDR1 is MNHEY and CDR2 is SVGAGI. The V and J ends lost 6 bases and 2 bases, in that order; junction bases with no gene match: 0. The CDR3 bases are TGTGCCAGCAGGCGGGGGGCCTACGAGCAGTACTTC. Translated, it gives CASRRGAYEQYF.

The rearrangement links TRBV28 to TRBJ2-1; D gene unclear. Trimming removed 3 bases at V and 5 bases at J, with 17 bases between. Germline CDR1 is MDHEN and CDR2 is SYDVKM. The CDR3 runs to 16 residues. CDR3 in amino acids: CASSFLSGQRHNEQFF. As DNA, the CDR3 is TGTGCCAGCAGTTTCCTAAGTGGGCAGAGACACAATGAGCAGTTCTTC.

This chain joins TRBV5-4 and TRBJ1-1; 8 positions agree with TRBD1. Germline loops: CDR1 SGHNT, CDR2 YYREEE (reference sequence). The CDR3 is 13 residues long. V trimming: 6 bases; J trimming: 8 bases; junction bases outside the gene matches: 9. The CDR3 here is CASNKDRAKEAFF. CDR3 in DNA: TGTGCCAGCAACAAGGACAGGGCGAAGGAAGCTTTCTTT.

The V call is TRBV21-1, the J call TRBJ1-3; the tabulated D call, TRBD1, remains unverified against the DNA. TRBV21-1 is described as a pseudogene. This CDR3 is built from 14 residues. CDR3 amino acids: CASSKAAGKDTIYF. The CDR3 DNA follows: TGTGCCAGCAGCAAAGCGGCAGGGAAAGACACCATATATTTT.